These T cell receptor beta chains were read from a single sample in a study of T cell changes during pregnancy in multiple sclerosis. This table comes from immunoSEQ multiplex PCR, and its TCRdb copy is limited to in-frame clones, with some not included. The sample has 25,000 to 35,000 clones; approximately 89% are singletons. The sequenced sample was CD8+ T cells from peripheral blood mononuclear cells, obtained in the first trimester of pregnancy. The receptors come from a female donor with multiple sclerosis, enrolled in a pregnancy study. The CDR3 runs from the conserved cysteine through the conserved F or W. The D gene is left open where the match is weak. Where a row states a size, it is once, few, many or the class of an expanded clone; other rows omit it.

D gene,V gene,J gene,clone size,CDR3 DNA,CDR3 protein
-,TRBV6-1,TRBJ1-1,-,TGTGCCAGCAGTGAATTTAGAGGGATGGAAGCTTTCTTT,CASSEFRGMEAFF
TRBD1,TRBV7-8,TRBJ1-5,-,TGTGCCAGCAGCTTAAGCCCGGGACAGGGGGTTCAGCCCCAGCATTTT,CASSLSPGQGVQPQHF
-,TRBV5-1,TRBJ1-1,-,TGCGCCAGCAGCCACGATGGTTTAAAGAGGATAACGGCTGAAGCTTTCTTT,CASSHDGLKRITAEAFF
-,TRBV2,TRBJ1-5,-,TGTGCCAGCAAGTTGGGGGGTGGCAATCAGCCCCAGCATTTT,CASKLGGGNQPQHF
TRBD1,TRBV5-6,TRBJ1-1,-,TGTGCCAGCAGCTCGCCGACAGGGGAAGCTTTCTTT,CASSSPTGEAFF
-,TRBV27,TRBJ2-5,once,TGTGCCAGCGCCCTTGGGCATATCCAAGAGACCCAGTACTTC,CASALGHIQETQYF
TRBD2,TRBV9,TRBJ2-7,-,TGTGCCAGCAGCGGGGGCGGGAGTAACCCCTACGAGCAGTACTTC,CASSGGGSNPYEQYF
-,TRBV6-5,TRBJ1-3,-,TGTGCCAGCACCAACAGGGTCCCTGGAAACACCATATATTTT,CASTNRVPGNTIYF
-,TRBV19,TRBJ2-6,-,TGTGCCAGTAGTATCGGTGGGGCCAACGTCCTGACTTTC,CASSIGGANVLTF
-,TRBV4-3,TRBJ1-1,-,TGCGCCAGCAGCCAAGATGGCAGGTTGAACACTGAAGCTTTCTTT,CASSQDGRLNTEAFF
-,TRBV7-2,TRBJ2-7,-,TGTGCCAGCAGCGTATACGGGAGCTCCTACGAGCAGTACTTC,CASSVYGSSYEQYF
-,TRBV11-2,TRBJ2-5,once,TGTGCCAGCACCTTCTCAGGTGGGCAAGAGACCCAGTACTTC,CASTFSGGQETQYF
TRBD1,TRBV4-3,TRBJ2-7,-,TGCGCCAGCAGCCCGACAGGGGGCTCCTACGAGCAGTACTTC,CASSPTGGSYEQYF
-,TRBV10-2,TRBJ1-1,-,TGCGCCAGCAGTGAGTTCCCAGGGGACACTGAAGCTTTCTTT,CASSEFPGDTEAFF
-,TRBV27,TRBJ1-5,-,TGTGCCAGCAAACCTGGACATATTAATCAGCCCCAGCATTTT,CASKPGHINQPQHF
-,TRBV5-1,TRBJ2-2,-,TGCGCCAGCAGACCTACGACAGTGCGGCTTGACGCCGGGGAGCTGTTTTTT,CASRPTTVRLDAGELFF
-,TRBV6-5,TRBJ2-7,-,TGTGCCAGCAGCCTCCGGGGGTACGAGCAGTACTTC,CASSLRGYEQYF
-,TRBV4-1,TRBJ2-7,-,TGCGCCAGCAGCCCGGATCCTAGCTACTACGAGCAGTACTTC,CASSPDPSYYEQYF
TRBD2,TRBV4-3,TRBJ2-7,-,TGCGCCAGCAGCCAAGGAAGGCGGGAGGCCCTATCCTACGAGCAGTACTTC,CASSQGRREALSYEQYF
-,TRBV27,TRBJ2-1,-,TGTGCCAGCAGTTTCGGTTCGGTTTACAATGAGCAGTTCTTC,CASSFGSVYNEQFF
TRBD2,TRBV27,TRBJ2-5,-,TGTGCCAGCAGCCTACTGAATCCCGGGACTAGCGGCGGTGGGGAGACCCAGTACTTC,CASSLLNPGTSGGGETQYF
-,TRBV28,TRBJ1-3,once,TGTGCCAGCAGTTTATACCTAACTGGAAACACCATATATTTT,CASSLYLTGNTIYF
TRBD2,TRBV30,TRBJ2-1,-,TGTGCCTGGAGTCCCCTAGCGGAGAACTACAATGAGCAGTTCTTC,CAWSPLAENYNEQFF
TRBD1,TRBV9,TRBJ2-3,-,TGTGCCAGCAGCGTAGGGTGGACAGGGAATCGAGATACGCAGTATTTT,CASSVGWTGNRDTQYF
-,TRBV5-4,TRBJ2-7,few,TGTGCCAGCAGCCAGTGGGGCGGGGCCTACGAGCAGTACTTC,CASSQWGGAYEQYF
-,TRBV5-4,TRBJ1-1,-,TGTGCCAGCAGCTTGAACGCGGAGGGCCCCCAAGGCGCTGAAGCTTTCTTT,CASSLNAEGPQGAEAFF
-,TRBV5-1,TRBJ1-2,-,TGCGCCAGCAGCTCGGATTCGTGGGGGCCTGAAACGGGCTACACCTTC,CASSSDSWGPETGYTF
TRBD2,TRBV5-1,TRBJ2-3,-,TGCGCCAGCAGCTTTCTAACTAGCGGGCCTTCCACAGATACGCAGTATTTT,CASSFLTSGPSTDTQYF
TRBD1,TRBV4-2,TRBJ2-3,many,TGTGCCAGCAGCCCCCTGACAGGGGATACAGATACGCAGTATTTT,CASSPLTGDTDTQYF
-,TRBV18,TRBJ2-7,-,TGTGCCAGCTCTCCTACAGGTGGACGCTACGAGCAGTACTTC,CASSPTGGRYEQYF
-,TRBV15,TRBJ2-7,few,TGTGCCACCAGCAGAGATCGGGTGAGGGCCCCGTTCGAGCAGTACTTC,CATSRDRVRAPFEQYF
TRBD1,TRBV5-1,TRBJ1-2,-,TGCGCCAGCAGCTCTAGCCCCGGGACAGGGGACTATGGCTACACCTTC,CASSSSPGTGDYGYTF
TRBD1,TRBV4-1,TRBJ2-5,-,TGCGCCAGCAGCCCCGAACAGGGGCGAGAGACCCAGTACTTC,CASSPEQGRETQYF
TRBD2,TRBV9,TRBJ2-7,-,TGTGCCAGCAGCGTAGATACTAGCGGACCCTACGAGCAGTACTTC,CASSVDTSGPYEQYF
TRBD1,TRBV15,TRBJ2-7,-,TGTGCCACCAGCGAATGGGCAGGGGGCAACGAGCAGTACTTC,CATSEWAGGNEQYF
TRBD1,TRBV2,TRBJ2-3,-,TGTGCCAGCGTCGACAGGGAAGAAACAGATACGCAGTATTTT,CASVDREETDTQYF
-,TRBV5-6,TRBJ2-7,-,TGTGCCAGCAGCTTGGCACCAGACGGGAAGGAGCAGTACTTC,CASSLAPDGKEQYF
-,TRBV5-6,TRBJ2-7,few,TGTGCCAGCAGCTTGTTAGCTTACGAGCAGTACTTC,CASSLLAYEQYF
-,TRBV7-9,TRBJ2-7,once,TGTGCCAGCACCCCCCCCGGGAGAGCCTACGAGCAGTACTTC,CASTPPGRAYEQYF